This T cell receptor beta chain appears in the sequencing data of a study of regulatory T cells in long-lasting Graves disease. iRepertoire HTBI primers and Arm-PCR of CDR3 regions built TCR beta libraries. TCRdb itself ran the multiplex PCR reads through MiXCR, one entry per CDR3 protein. The sample holds 440,000 or so distinct CDR3 sequences; roughly 15% are singletons and the top ten take approximately 11%. A note on this clonotype: One end of the junction fails to match germline, which may point to a read error.

The time point denotes: newly diagnosed GD, antithyroid drugs for less than 3 months. Extracted PBMC RNA gave rise to the TCR library. Per American Thyroid Association guidelines, Graves' disease was diagnosed. Germline V CDR1 and CDR2: MNHNS, SASEGT. This CDR3 has 13 residues. These data are also associated with another study on T cells in Graves' hyperthyroidism and ophthalmopathy.

This TCR was recovered from a woman under 40 with Graves disease. The chain combines TRBV6-1 with TRBJ1-2; D is ambiguous. The sample was peripheral blood mononuclear cells (PBMCs), taken at new diagnosis, from a patient treated with antithyroid drugs. The CDR3 spells CASREAANYGYTF. The CDR3 DNA reads TGTGCCAGCAGGGAAGCTGCAAACTATGGCTACACCTTC.